Shown below are 29 T cell receptor beta chains from a single sample sequenced in a study of cytomegalovirus exposure and HLA in healthy donors. Repertoires were generated with immunoSEQ multiplex PCR, while TCRdb's copy carries only in-frame clones and drops some. There are 120,000 or so clones in the sample; over 75% occur only once, and 1.4% to 1.5% lies in the top ten. The sequenced material came from PBMCs. These receptors all come from a woman in her twenties or thirties in good health and CMV-seropositive.

V gene TRBV7-2 combines with J gene TRBJ2-7; a weak D match, TRBD2 (5 bases). Germline CDR1 is SGHTA and CDR2 is FQGNSA. V was clipped by 2 bases and J by 1 base, with 6 bases between them. The CDR3 runs to 13 residues. Written as DNA, the CDR3 is TGTGCCAGCAGCTTAAGGGAGTCCTACGAGCAGTACTTC. Its protein is CASSLRESYEQYF.

J is TRBJ2-7 and V is TRBV4-3; 7 bases agree with TRBD1. V shed 0 bases and J 6 bases; nucleotides not matched to a gene: 11. This CDR3 comprises 16 residues. The germline V gene encodes CDR1 LGHNA and CDR2 YSLEER. The CDR3 region is CASSQDMRQGRGEQYF. In nucleotides, the CDR3 is TGCGCCAGCAGCCAAGATATGAGACAGGGAAGGGGCGAGCAGTACTTC.

The genes are TRBV4-3 and TRBJ1-3; D gene uncertain. The germline V gene has CDR1 LGHNA and CDR2 YSLEER. Trimming took 0 bases from V and 1 from J, leaving 7 bases between them. The CDR3 loop spans 15 amino acids. The CDR3 sequence is CASSQDWQSGNTIYF. The CDR3 DNA reads TGCGCCAGCAGCCAAGATTGGCAGTCTGGAAACACCATATATTTT.

This clone was detected once. The chain links TRBV4-1 to TRBJ1-3, with TRBD1 matching over 11 bases. Unmatched junction bases numbered 11, after V lost 4 bases and J lost 0 bases. Germline V gives CDR1 MGHRA, CDR2 YSYEKL. The CDR3 consists of 19 residues. CDR3 coding DNA: TGCGCCAGCAGCCCCAAGAGAACGGGACAGGGGGACTCTGGAAACACCATATATTTT. Translated, it gives CASSPKRTGQGDSGNTIYF.

This chain joins TRBV7-9 and TRBJ2-2, with 14 bases aligning to TRBD2. The CDR3 spans 17 residues. Germline CDR1 SEHNR, CDR2 FQNEAQ (reference sequence). The J segment lost 5 bases and the V segment lost 5 bases, leaving 7 bases of the junction unmatched. The CDR3 is CASSGWGLAGATGELFF. DNA for the CDR3: TGTGCCAGCAGCGGGTGGGGACTAGCGGGAGCTACCGGGGAGCTGTTTTTT.

This chain links TRBV5-6 with TRBJ2-1; 8 bases are a match to TRBD1. V dropped 2 bases and J dropped 3; count of bases not matched to a gene: 7. This CDR3 has 16 residues. Germline V gene data show CDR1 as SGHDT and CDR2 as YYEEEE. The CDR3 bases are TGTGCCAGCAGCTTAGACAGGGGCAAAGTCTACAATGAGCAGTTCTTC. As protein: CASSLDRGKVYNEQFF.

The gene calls are TRBV29-1 and TRBJ2-1; TRBD2 aligns across 9 bases. The J segment lost 6 bases and the V segment lost 4 bases, leaving 7 bases of the junction unmatched. Germline V gene lookup returns CDR1 SQVTM and CDR2 ANQGSEA. This CDR3 has 14 amino acids. The CDR3 protein is CSVGQLAGVNEQFF. The CDR3 DNA reads as TGCAGCGTTGGGCAGTTAGCGGGAGTCAATGAGCAGTTCTTC.

The chain combines TRBV30 with TRBJ1-1; tentative D call: TRBD1 (5 bases). V lost 4 bases and J lost 1, with 28 bases in between. This CDR3 is built from 19 residues. Germline CDR1 reads GTSNPN; CDR2 reads SVGIG (reference sequence). CDR3 amino acids: CAWIKTAQYRGDKNTEAFF. The CDR3 DNA sequence: TGTGCCTGGATTAAAACCGCCCAGTATAGGGGCGATAAGAACACTGAAGCTTTCTTT.

The CDR3 here is CASRQLFERGDGYTF. Here the CDR3 DNA reads TGTGCCAGCAGGCAGCTTTTTGAGCGCGGGGATGGCTACACCTTC. V is TRBV7-2 and J is TRBJ1-2; D is uncertain. The CDR3 extends over 15 amino acids. V lost 6 bases and J lost 6, with 20 bases in between. Per germline, CDR1 SGHTA and CDR2 FQGNSA.

This sequence joins TRBV20-1 and TRBJ1-1, with 7 bases identical to TRBD1. Germline values: CDR1 DFQATT, CDR2 SNEGSKA (reference sequence). V lost 4 bases to trimming and J lost 12 bases; unmatched junction nucleotides: 5. This CDR3 region has 10 residues. Here the CDR3 DNA reads TGCAGTGCTACCGACAGGGAGACTTTCTTT. Its protein product is CSATDRETFF.

The V gene is TRBV28, the J gene TRBJ2-7; tentatively, D is TRBD2 (6 bases). This CDR3 region has 15 residues. CDR1 and CDR2 (germline): MDHEN, SYDVKM. V was clipped by 5 bases and J by 1 base, with 15 bases between them. CDR3 sequence (DNA): TGTGCCAGCAGTAGTGGAGGGACCGGGTCCTACGAGCAGTACTTC. Its translation: CASSSGGTGSYEQYF.

The chain combines TRBV6-1 with TRBJ1-5, with D unresolved. V shed 4 bases and J shed 0 bases, with 10 bases lying between them. The CDR3 has 15 amino acids. Germline V gives CDR1 MNHNS, CDR2 SASEGT. The CDR3 DNA reads TGTGCCAGCAGTGTGGAGCACTATAGCAATCAGCCCCAGCATTTT. As protein: CASSVEHYSNQPQHF.

The V call is TRBV25-1, the J call TRBJ1-2; no clear D. Between the trimmed V and J ends, which lost 8 bases and 0 bases, there was a span of 16 bases. Germline-derived CDR1 and CDR2 are MGHDK and SYGVNS. The CDR3 spans 15 residues. Here the CDR3 DNA reads TGTGCCAGCCCCATTACGAGACTAGCTAACTATGGCTACACCTTC. This gives the protein CASPITRLANYGYTF.

J is TRBJ2-2 and V is TRBV4-3; D unclear. V was pared by 1 base and J by 5 bases, with 5 bases between. Germline-derived CDR1 and CDR2 are LGHNA and YSLEER. The CDR3 runs to 13 residues. Written as DNA, the CDR3 is TGCGCCAGCAGCCAAGTATCGACCGGGGAGCTGTTTTTT. Translating it yields CASSQVSTGELFF.

The chain joins TRBV5-1 to TRBJ2-1; D is unclear. The germline gives CDR1 SGHRS, CDR2 YFSETQ. This CDR3 comprises 14 residues. Trimming pared 7 bases from V and 2 bases from J, leaving 13 bases between. CDR3 protein: CASALLETYNEQFF. DNA for the CDR3: TGCGCCAGCGCCCTTTTAGAAACCTACAATGAGCAGTTCTTC.

The chain employs TRBV4-2 and TRBJ2-2; perhaps TRBD2 as D (5 bases). The germline gives CDR1 LGHNA, CDR2 YNFKEQ. This CDR3 has 16 residues. V lost 1 base to trimming and J lost 0 bases, with 9 bases between them. CDR3 in DNA: TGTGCCAGCAGCCAAGTCCAGAGGGCGAACACCGGGGAGCTGTTTTTT. It yields the protein CASSQVQRANTGELFF.

The chain has TRBV7-2 and TRBJ1-5; possibly TRBD1 for D (5 bases). V shed 2 bases and J shed 5 bases, with 10 bases lying between them. The CDR3 totals 14 residues. Per the germline V gene, CDR1 is SGHTA and CDR2 is FQGNSA. The CDR3 nucleotides read TGTGCCAGCAGCTTACGGCAGGGCGATCAGCCCCAGCATTTT. It encodes CASSLRQGDQPQHF.

CDR3 loop: CASSLSIRGPRRETQYF. DNA of the CDR3: TGTGCCAGCAGCTTATCCATAAGGGGTCCCCGTCGTGAGACCCAGTACTTC. V is TRBV7-8 and J is TRBJ2-5; a possible D gene is TRBD1 (5 bases). The germline V gene has CDR1 SGHVS and CDR2 FQNEAQ. There are 17 residues in the CDR3. V shed 2 bases and J shed 5 bases, with 21 bases lying between them.

The rearrangement links TRBV29-1 to TRBJ2-2; TRBD2 matches at 7 bases. Germline CDR1 SQVTM, CDR2 ANQGSEA. The trim removed 6 bases at V and 6 bases at J, leaving 4 bases unmatched. The CDR3 is made up of 12 amino acids. The CDR3 loop reads CSVWREPGELFF. The CDR3 nucleotides are TGCAGCGTATGGCGGGAGCCCGGGGAGCTGTTTTTT.

The chain employs TRBV4-3 and TRBJ2-3; D is perhaps TRBD1 (6 bases). The CDR3 runs 16 residues. V lost 0 bases and J lost 2, with 12 bases in between. CDR1 LGHNA and CDR2 YSLEER come from the germline V gene. The CDR3 sequence: CASSQDPGADTDTQYF. Written as DNA, the CDR3 is TGCGCCAGCAGCCAAGACCCAGGGGCCGACACAGATACGCAGTATTTT.

V is TRBV2 and J is TRBJ1-1; TRBD1 matches 9 bases. V lost 6 bases and J lost 5; bases outside the gene matches: 7. The CDR3 spans 14 residues. Germline V CDR1 and CDR2: SNHLY, FYNNEI. CDR3 sequence: CASRQDRGRTEAFF. CDR3 nucleotide sequence: TGTGCCAGCAGACAGGACAGGGGACGGACTGAAGCTTTCTTT.

This chain connects TRBV7-8 to TRBJ2-5; 13 bases are shared with TRBD2. The CDR3 extends over 17 amino acids. Germline V gives CDR1 SGHVS, CDR2 FQNEAQ. V lost 1 base and J lost 8; bases outside the gene matches: 10. CDR3 nucleotide sequence: TGTGCCAGCAGCTTAGACCGGACTAGCGGGGGCCCCGGAACCCAGTACTTC. It codes for CASSLDRTSGGPGTQYF. Filled out from reference TRBV7-8 and TRBJ2-5, the complete variable domain reads GAGVSQSPRYKVAKRGQDVALRCDPISGHVSLFWYQQALGQGPEFLTYFQNEAQLDKSGLPSDRFFAERPEGSVSTLKIQRTQQEDSAVYLCASSLDRTSGGPGTQYFGPGTRLLVL.

The chain has TRBV6-5 and TRBJ2-1, with TRBD2 matching 8 bases. CDR3 size: 15 residues. V lost 4 bases, J lost 0 bases, and 2 bases stayed unmatched. CDR1 is MNHEY, CDR2 SVGAGI, per germline. The CDR3 coding sequence is TGTGCCAGCAGTTCGAGCGGGAGCTCCTACAATGAGCAGTTCTTC. This sequence encodes CASSSSGSSYNEQFF.

This clone has only one observation. The chain has TRBV12-5 and TRBJ2-3; TRBD2 is a possible D gene (6 bases). V was cut by 5 bases and J by 5 bases, with 11 bases left in between. The CDR3 sequence is 13 residues long. Germline V gene sequence: CDR1 LGHNT, CDR2 FRNRAP. The CDR3 loop reads CASGTLGGDTQYF. The CDR3 DNA reads as TGTGCTAGTGGTACCCTGGGGGGAGATACGCAGTATTTT.

The chain links TRBV11-2 to TRBJ1-3; TRBD1 matches 9 bases. Trimming took 3 bases from V and 0 from J; bases not matched to a gene: 6. Germline-derived CDR1 and CDR2 are SGHAT and FQNNGV. This CDR3 spans 17 amino acids. The chain's CDR3 is CASSLTGGSYSGNTIYF. DNA for the CDR3: TGTGCCAGCAGCTTGACAGGGGGATCCTACTCTGGAAACACCATATATTTT.

A single count supports this clone. The V and J genes are TRBV6-1 and TRBJ2-7; D may be TRBD1 (6 bases). Germline loops: CDR1 MNHNS, CDR2 SASEGT. The CDR3 is made up of 17 amino acids. V lost 3 bases and J lost 4, with 22 bases in between. CDR3 protein: CASSDDRLTGMGYEQYF. Here the CDR3 DNA reads TGTGCCAGCAGTGATGACAGGTTGACCGGGATGGGTTACGAGCAGTACTTC.

The CDR3 DNA is TGCGCCAGCAGCTTGGTTAGGGGGAGCGAGCAGTACTTC. Amino acid sequence: CASSLVRGSEQYF. V gene TRBV5-1 combines with J gene TRBJ2-7; possibly TRBD1 for D (6 bases). The CDR3 contains 13 residues. The ends were cut back, 0 bases at V and 6 bases at J, with 10 bases in the middle. CDR1 is SGHRS and CDR2 is YFSETQ in the germline V gene.

In DNA, the CDR3 is TGTGCCAGCAGTTCCCCCGGGACAGGGATCCACGAGCAGTACTTC. Protein product: CASSSPGTGIHEQYF. V usage is TRBV6-5 and J usage is TRBJ2-7, with 9 positions matching TRBD1. This CDR3 spans 15 amino acids. Germline lookup yields CDR1 MNHEY and CDR2 SVGAGI. With 4 bases clipped from V and 5 bases from J, the junction kept 9 bases outside the gene matches.

The chain joins TRBV21-1 to TRBJ2-7; the table's D call TRBD2 went unverified against the DNA. TRBV21-1 constitutes a pseudogene. The CDR3 spans 17 residues. The CDR3 DNA is TGTGCCAGCAGCAGGGAAACTTACGGGGGTCGGTTCCACGAGCAGTACTTC. Translating it yields CASSRETYGGRFHEQYF.